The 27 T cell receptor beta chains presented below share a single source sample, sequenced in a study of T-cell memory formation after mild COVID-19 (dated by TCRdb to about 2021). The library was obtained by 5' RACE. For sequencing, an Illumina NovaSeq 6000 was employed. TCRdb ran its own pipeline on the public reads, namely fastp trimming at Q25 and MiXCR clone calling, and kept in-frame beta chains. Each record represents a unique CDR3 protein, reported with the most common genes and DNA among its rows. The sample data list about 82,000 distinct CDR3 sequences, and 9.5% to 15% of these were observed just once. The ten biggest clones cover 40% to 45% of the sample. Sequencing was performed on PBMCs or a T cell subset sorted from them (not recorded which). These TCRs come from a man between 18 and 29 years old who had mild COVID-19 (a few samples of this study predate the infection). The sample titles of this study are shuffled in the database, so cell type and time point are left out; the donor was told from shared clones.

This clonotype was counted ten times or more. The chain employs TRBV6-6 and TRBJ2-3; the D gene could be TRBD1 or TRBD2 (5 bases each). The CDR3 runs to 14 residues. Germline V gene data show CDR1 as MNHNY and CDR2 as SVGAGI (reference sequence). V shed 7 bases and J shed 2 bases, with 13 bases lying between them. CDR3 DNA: TGTGCCAGCACGCACACCGGGACCACAGATACGCAGTATTTT. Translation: CASTHTGTTDTQYF.

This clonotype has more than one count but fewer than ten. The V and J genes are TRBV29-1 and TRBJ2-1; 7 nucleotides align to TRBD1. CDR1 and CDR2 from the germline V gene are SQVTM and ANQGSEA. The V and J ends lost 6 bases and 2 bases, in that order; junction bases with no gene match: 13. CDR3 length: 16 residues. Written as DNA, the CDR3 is TGCAGCGTGGTCCTCGAGGGGGACAGAACCTACAATGAGCAGTTCTTC. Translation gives CSVVLEGDRTYNEQFF.

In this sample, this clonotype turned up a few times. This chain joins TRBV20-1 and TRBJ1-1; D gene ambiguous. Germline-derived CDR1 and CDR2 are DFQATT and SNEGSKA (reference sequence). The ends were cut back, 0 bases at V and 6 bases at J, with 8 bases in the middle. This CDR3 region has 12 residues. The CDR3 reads CSARDLAPEAFF. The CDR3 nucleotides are TGCAGTGCTAGAGATCTGGCGCCTGAAGCTTTCTTT.

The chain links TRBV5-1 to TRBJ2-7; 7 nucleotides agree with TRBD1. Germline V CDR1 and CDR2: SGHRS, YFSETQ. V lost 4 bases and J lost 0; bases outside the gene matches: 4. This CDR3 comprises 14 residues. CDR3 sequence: CASSPGQASYEQYF. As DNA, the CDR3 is TGCGCCAGCAGCCCCGGACAGGCCTCCTACGAGCAGTACTTC.

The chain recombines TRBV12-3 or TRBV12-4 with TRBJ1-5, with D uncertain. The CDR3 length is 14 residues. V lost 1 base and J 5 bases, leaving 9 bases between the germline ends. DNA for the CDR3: TGTGCCAGCAGTTTAGGAGGGCCGGATCAGCCCCAGCATTTT. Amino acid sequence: CASSLGGPDQPQHF.

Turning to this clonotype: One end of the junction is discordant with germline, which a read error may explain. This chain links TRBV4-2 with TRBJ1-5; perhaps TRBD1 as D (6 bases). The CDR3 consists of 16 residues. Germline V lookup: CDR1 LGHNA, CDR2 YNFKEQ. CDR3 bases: TGTGCCAGCAGCCGAAAGTCAGGGGCAAGCAATCAGCCCCAGCAATTT. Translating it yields CASSRKSGASNQPQQF.

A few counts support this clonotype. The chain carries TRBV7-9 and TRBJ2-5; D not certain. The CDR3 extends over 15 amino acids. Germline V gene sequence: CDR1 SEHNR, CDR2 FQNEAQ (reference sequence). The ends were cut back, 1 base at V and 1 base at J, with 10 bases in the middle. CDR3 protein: CASSLVARVQETQYF. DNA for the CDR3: TGTGCCAGCAGCTTAGTCGCCCGTGTCCAAGAGACCCAGTACTTC.

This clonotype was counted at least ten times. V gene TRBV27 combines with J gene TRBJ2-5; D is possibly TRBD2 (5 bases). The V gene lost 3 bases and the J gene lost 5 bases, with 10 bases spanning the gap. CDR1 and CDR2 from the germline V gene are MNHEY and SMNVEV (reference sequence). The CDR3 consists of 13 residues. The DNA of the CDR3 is TGTGCCAGCAGTTTTCGTACTAGGGAGACCCAGTACTTC. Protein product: CASSFRTRETQYF.

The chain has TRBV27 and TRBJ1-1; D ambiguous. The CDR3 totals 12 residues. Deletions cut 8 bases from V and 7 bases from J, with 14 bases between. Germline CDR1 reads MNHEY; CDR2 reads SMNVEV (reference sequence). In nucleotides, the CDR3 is TGTGCCAGCCTTAGACGGACTCGTGAAGCTTTCTTT. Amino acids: CASLRRTREAFF.

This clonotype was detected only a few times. CDR3 bases: TGCGCCAGCAGCCGGACCGGGACAGCGAACACTGAAGCTTTCTTT. This codes for CASSRTGTANTEAFF. The chain couples TRBV4-1 to TRBJ1-1, with TRBD1 identical over 7 bases. CDR1 and CDR2 from the germline V gene are MGHRA and YSYEKL. This CDR3 has 15 residues. V shed 4 bases, J shed 1 base, and the junction held 6 bases outside the gene matches.

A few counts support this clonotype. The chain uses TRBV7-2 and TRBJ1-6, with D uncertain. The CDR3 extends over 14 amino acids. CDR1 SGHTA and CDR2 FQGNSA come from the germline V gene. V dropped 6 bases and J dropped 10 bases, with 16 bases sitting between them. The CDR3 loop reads CASRPGLLSSPLHF. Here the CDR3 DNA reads TGTGCCAGCAGACCGGGCCTTCTTTCCTCACCCCTCCACTTT.

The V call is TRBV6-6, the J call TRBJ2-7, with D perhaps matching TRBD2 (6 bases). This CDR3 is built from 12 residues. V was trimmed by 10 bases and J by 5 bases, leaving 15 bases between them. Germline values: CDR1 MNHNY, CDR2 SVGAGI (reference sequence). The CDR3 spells CATRLGGDEQYV. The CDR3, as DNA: TGTGCCACTAGACTCGGCGGGGACGAGCAGTACGTC.

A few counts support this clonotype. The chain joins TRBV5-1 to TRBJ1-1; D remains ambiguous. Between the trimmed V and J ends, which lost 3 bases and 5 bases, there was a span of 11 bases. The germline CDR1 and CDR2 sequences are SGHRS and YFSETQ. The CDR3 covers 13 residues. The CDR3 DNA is TGCGCCAGCAGCTCGATGGCCCCTACTGAAGCTTTCTTT. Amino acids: CASSSMAPTEAFF.

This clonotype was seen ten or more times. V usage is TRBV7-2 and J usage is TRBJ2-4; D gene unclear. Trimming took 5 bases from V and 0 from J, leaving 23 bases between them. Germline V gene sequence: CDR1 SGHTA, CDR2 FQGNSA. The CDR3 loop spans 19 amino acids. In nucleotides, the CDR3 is TGTGCCAGCAGCCCGCGAGGTACCAACCATGGGGAAGCCAAAAACATTCAGTACTTC. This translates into CASSPRGTNHGEAKNIQYF.

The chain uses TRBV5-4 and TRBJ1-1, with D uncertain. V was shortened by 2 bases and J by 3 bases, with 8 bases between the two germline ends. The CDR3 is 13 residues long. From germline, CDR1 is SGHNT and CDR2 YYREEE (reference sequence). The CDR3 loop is CASSFGWDTEAFF. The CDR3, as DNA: TGTGCCAGCAGCTTTGGGTGGGACACTGAAGCTTTCTTT.

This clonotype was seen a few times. The CDR3 region is CASSMDSVYGYTF. The CDR3 DNA follows: TGTGCCAGTAGTATGGACTCGGTCTATGGCTACACCTTC. The genes are TRBV19 and TRBJ1-2; no reliable D call. Germline assignment: CDR1 LNHDA and CDR2 SQIVND (reference sequence). The CDR3 consists of 13 residues. Trimming took off 3 bases at V and 4 bases at J, with 9 bases between the two ends.

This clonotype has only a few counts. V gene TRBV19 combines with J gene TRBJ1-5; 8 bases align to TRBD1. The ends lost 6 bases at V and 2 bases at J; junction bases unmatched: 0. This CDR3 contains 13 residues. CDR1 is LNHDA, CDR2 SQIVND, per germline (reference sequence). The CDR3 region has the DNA TGTGCCAGTAGGGACAGGGGCAATCAGCCCCAGCATTTT. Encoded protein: CASRDRGNQPQHF.

The CDR3: CASMGVNTEAFF. Written as DNA, the CDR3 is TGTGCCAGCATGGGGGTGAACACTGAAGCTTTCTTT. The chain has TRBV6-6 and TRBJ1-1; TRBD1 is a possible D gene (5 bases). Germline values: CDR1 MNHNY, CDR2 SVGAGI (reference sequence). Deletions cut 7 bases from V and 0 bases from J, with 6 bases between. This CDR3 region has 12 residues.

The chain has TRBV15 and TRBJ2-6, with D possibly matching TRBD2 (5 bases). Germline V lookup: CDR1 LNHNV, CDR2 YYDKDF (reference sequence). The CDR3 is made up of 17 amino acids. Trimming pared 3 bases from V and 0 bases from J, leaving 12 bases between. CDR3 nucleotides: TGTGCCACCAGCAGCGGGAACCCCATCTCTGGGGCCAACGTCCTGACTTTC. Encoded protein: CATSSGNPISGANVLTF.

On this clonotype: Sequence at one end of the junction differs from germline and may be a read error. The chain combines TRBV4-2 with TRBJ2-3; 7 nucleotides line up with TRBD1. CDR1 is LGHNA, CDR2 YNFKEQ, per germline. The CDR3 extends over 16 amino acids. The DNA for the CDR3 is TGCGCCAGCAGCCATGTACAGGGGCCGAGCACAGATACGCAGTATTTT. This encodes CASSHVQGPSTDTQYF.

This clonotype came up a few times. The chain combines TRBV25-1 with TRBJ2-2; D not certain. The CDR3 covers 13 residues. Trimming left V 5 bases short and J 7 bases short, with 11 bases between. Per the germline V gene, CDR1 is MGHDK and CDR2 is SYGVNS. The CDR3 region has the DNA TGTGCCAGCAGTTACCTGCTCGGCGGGGAGCTGTTTTTT. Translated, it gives CASSYLLGGELFF.

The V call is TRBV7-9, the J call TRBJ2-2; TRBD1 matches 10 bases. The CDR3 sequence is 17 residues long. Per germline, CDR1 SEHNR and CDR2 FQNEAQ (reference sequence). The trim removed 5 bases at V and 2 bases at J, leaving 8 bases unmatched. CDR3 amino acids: CASSLSGTGVNTGELFF. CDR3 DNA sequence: TGTGCCAGCAGCCTATCTGGGACAGGGGTCAACACCGGGGAGCTGTTTTTT. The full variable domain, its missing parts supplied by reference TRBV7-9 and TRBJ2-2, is DTGVSQNPRHKITKRGQNVTFRCDPISEHNRLYWYRQTLGQGPEFLTYFQNEAQLEKSRLLSDRFSAERPKGSFSTLEIQRTEQGDSAMYLCASSLSGTGVNTGELFFGEGSRLTVL.

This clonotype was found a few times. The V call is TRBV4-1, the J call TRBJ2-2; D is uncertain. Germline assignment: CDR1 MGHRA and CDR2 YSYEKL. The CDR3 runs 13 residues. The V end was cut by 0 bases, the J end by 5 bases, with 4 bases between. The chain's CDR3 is CASSQERTGELFF. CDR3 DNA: TGCGCCAGCAGCCAAGAGAGGACCGGGGAGCTGTTTTTT.

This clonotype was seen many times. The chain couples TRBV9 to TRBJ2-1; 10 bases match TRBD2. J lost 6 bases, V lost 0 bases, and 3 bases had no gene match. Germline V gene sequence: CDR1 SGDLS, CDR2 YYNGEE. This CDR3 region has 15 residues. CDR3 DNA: TGTGCCAGCAGCGTAGTAACTAGCGGGGTCAATGAGCAGTTCTTC. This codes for CASSVVTSGVNEQFF.

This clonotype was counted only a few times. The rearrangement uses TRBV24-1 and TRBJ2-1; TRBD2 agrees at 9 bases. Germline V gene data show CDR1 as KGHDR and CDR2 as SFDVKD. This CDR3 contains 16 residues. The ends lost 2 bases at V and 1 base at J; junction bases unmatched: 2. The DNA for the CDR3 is TGTGCCACCAGTGATTCCCTAGCGGGGTCCTACAATGAGCAGTTCTTC. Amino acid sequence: CATSDSLAGSYNEQFF.

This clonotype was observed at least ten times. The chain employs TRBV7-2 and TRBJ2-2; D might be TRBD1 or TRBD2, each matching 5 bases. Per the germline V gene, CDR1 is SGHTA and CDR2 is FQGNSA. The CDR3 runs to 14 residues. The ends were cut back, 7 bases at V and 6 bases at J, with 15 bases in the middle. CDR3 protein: CASTIRGGSGELFF. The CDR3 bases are TGTGCCAGCACCATCCGTGGGGGTTCCGGGGAGCTGTTTTTT.

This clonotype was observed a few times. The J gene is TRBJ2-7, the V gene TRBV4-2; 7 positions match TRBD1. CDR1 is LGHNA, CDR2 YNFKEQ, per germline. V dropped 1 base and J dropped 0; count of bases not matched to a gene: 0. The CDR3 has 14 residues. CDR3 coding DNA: TGTGCCAGCAGCCAAGGACAGGGCTCCTACGAGCAGTACTTC. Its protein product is CASSQGQGSYEQYF.